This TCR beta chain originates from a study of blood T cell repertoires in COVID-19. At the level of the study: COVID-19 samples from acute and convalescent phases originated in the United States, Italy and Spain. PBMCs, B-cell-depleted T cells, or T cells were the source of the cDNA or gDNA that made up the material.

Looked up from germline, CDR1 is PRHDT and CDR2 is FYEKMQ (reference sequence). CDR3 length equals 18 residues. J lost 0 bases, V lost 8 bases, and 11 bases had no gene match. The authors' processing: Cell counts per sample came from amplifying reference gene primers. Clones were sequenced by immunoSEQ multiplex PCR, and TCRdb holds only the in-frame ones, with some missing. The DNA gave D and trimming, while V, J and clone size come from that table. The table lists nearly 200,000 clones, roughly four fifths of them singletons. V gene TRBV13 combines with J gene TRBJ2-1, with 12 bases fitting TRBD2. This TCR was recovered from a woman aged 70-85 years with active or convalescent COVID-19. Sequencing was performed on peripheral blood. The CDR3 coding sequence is TGTGCCAGCCTGAGACTAGCGGGAGTTCGTCGCTCCTACAATGAGCAGTTCTTC. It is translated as CASLRLAGVRRSYNEQFF.